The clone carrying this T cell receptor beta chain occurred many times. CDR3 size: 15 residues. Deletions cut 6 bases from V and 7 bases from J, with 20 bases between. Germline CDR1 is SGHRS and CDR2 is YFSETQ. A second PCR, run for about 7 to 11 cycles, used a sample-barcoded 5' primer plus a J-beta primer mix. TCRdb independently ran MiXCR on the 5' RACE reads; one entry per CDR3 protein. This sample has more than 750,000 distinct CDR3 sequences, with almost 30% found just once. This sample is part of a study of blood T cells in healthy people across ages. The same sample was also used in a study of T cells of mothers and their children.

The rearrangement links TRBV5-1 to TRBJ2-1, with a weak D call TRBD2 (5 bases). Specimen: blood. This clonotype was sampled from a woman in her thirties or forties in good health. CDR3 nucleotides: TGCGCCAGCACACATACCGGACTCCGGGCAAATGAGCAGTTCTTC. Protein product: CASTHTGLRANEQFF. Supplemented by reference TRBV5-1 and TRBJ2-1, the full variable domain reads KAGVTQTPRYLIKTRGQQVTLSCSPISGHRSVSWYQQTPGQGLQFLFEYFSETQRNKGNFPGRFSGRQFSNSRSEMNVSTLELGDSALYLCASTHTGLRANEQFFGPGTRLTVL.